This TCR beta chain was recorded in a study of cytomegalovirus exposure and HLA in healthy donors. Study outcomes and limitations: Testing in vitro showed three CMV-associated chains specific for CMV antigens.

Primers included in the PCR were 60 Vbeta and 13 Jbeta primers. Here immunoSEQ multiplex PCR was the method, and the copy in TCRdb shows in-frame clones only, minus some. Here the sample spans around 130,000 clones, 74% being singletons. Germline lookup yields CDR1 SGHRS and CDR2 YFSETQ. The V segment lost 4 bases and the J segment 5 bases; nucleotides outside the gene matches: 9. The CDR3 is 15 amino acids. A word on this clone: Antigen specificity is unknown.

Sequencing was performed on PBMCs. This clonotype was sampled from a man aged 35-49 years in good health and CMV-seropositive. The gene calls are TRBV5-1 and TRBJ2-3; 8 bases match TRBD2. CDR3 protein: CASSPPGGRKDTQYF. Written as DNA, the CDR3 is TGCGCCAGCAGCCCCCCGGGGGGGCGGAAAGATACGCAGTATTTT.